One and the same sample provided the 10 T cell receptor beta chains below, sequenced in a study of T cell responses to AZD1222 COVID-19 vaccine. Some clones are missing from TCRdb's copy, which holds only in-frame ones; the method was immunoSEQ multiplex PCR. The table records 85,000 to 130,000 clones, 85% to 95% of them present only once. The source was peripheral blood, collected on day 0 of AZD1222 vaccination. The receptor set was obtained from an adult in good health.

V and J are TRBV23-1 and TRBJ2-3, with D hard to call. TRBV23-1 is placed among ORFs of uncertain function. Trimming stripped 7 bases from V and 1 base from J, with 15 bases between. There are 15 residues in the CDR3. The CDR3 DNA sequence: TGCGCCAGCACCTCTCGAAGTGGGGGCACAGATACGCAGTATTTT. This sequence encodes CASTSRSGGTDTQYF.

This rearrangement joins TRBV7-9 to TRBJ2-3, with 9 nucleotides matching TRBD2. Unmatched junction bases numbered 6, after V lost 3 bases and J lost 5 bases. In germline, CDR1 is SEHNR, CDR2 FQNEAQ (reference sequence). The CDR3 contains 15 residues. The CDR3 region is CASSFRREGQDTQYF. The CDR3 DNA follows: TGTGCCAGCAGCTTCAGGCGGGAGGGCCAAGATACGCAGTATTTT. The full variable domain, in which reference TRBV7-9 and TRBJ2-3 provide the parts outside the CDR3, is DTGVSQNPRHKITKRGQNVTFRCDPISEHNRLYWYRQTLGQGPEFLTYFQNEAQLEKSRLLSDRFSAERPKGSFSTLEIQRTEQGDSAMYLCASSFRREGQDTQYFGPGTRLTVL.

This chain links TRBV6-4 with TRBJ2-1; 7 bases are a match to TRBD2. The V and J ends lost 2 bases and 6 bases, in that order; junction bases with no gene match: 7. CDR3 length: 15 amino acids. Germline V gene data show CDR1 as MRHNA and CDR2 as SNTAGT. CDR3 sequence: CASSDRAGASNEQFF. For the CDR3, the DNA is TGTGCCAGCAGTGACAGGGCGGGAGCCTCCAATGAGCAGTTCTTC.

This rearrangement joins TRBV28 to TRBJ1-4; D not resolved. The V end lost 6 bases, the J end lost 5 bases, and 10 bases lay between the germline ends. The germline gives CDR1 MDHEN, CDR2 SYDVKM. This CDR3 has 13 residues. The CDR3 DNA reads as TGTGCCAGCAGCTCATCGATGAATGAAAAACTGTTTTTT. Protein: CASSSSMNEKLFF.

The chain employs TRBV9 and TRBJ1-1; D is unresolved. CDR1 is SGDLS and CDR2 is YYNGEE in the germline V gene. The V end was cut by 4 bases, the J end by 10 bases, with 20 bases between. The CDR3 consists of 14 residues. The CDR3 nucleotides read TGTGCCAGCAGCCCACCTCCGGCGTCCCAGGTAGCTTTCTTT. Translating it yields CASSPPPASQVAFF. Supplemented by reference TRBV9 and TRBJ1-1, the full variable domain reads DSGVTQTPKHLITATGQRVTLRCSPRSGDLSVYWYQQSLDQGLQFLIQYYNGEERAKGNILERFSAQQFPDLHSELNLSSLELGDSALYFCASSPPPASQVAFFGQGTRLTVV.

The chain combines TRBV5-4 with TRBJ2-1; 10 bases line up with TRBD2. Looked up from germline, CDR1 is SGHNT and CDR2 is YYREEE (reference sequence). CDR3 length equals 14 residues. Unmatched junction bases numbered 4, after V lost 4 bases and J lost 6 bases. In DNA, the CDR3 is TGTGCCAGCAGCGCGCTAGCGGGAGTCAATGAGCAGTTCTTC. The encoded protein is CASSALAGVNEQFF.

This clone was seen once. This chain links TRBV6-6 with TRBJ2-7, with TRBD2 matching 16 bases. The CDR3 covers 22 residues. CDR1 MNHNY and CDR2 SVGAGI come from the germline V gene (reference sequence). The junction had 22 bases not matched to a gene; V was cut back by 5 bases and J by 3 bases. In nucleotides, the CDR3 is TGTGCCAGCAGTCTGATGTGGTCCACCGGGACTAGCGGGAGGGCCGAGGACTACGAGCAGTACTTC. Protein sequence: CASSLMWSTGTSGRAEDYEQYF.

The rearrangement joins TRBV6-4 to TRBJ2-3, with D possibly matching TRBD1 (5 bases). The CDR3 loop spans 14 amino acids. Germline V gives CDR1 MRHNA, CDR2 SNTAGT. V lost 5 bases and J 0 bases, leaving 9 bases between the germline ends. CDR3 in amino acids: CASSSTVSTDTQYF. The CDR3 DNA reads TGTGCCAGCAGTTCGACAGTCAGCACAGATACGCAGTATTTT.

This chain uses TRBV6-5 with TRBJ2-7; 7 nucleotides align to TRBD1. CDR1 MNHEY and CDR2 SVGAGI come from the germline V gene. Trimming took 8 bases from V and 2 from J; bases not matched to a gene: 6. CDR3 length: 13 residues. The CDR3 nucleotides read TGTGCCAGCTCAAGGGGGCGAACCTACGAGCAGTACTTC. As protein: CASSRGRTYEQYF.

This rearrangement joins TRBV10-2 to TRBJ2-3; 7 nucleotides align to TRBD1. This CDR3 is 15 amino acids long. Per the germline V gene, CDR1 is WSHSY and CDR2 is SAAADI. After removal of 8 bases from V and 4 bases from J, the junction contained 12 bases not matched to a gene. For the CDR3, the DNA is TGCGCCAGCGGACCATTAGGGACAGTGTCAGATACGCAGTATTTT. Encoded protein: CASGPLGTVSDTQYF.